This TCR beta chain was captured by sequencing in a study of neoadjuvant anti-PD-1 for oral cavity cancer. Germline-derived CDR1 and CDR2 are MDHEN and SYDVKM. With V trimmed by 6 bases and J by 2 bases, 10 bases remained unmatched. CDR3 length: 16 residues. Time point noted: after neoadjuvant nivolumab, at surgical resection. Data came from immunoSEQ multiplex PCR; TCRdb stores just in-frame clones and leaves some out. The sample contains about 42,000 clones, 77% of which appear only once. The sequenced sample was PBMCs, obtained after nivolumab (anti-PD-1) treatment. The TCR comes from a person aged 35 to 85 with oral cavity squamous cell carcinoma. The rearrangement joins TRBV28 to TRBJ2-3, with 8 positions matching TRBD1. The CDR3 spells CASSTPRTGITDTQYF. In DNA, the CDR3 is TGTGCCAGCAGCACTCCCCGGACAGGGATCACAGATACGCAGTATTTT.